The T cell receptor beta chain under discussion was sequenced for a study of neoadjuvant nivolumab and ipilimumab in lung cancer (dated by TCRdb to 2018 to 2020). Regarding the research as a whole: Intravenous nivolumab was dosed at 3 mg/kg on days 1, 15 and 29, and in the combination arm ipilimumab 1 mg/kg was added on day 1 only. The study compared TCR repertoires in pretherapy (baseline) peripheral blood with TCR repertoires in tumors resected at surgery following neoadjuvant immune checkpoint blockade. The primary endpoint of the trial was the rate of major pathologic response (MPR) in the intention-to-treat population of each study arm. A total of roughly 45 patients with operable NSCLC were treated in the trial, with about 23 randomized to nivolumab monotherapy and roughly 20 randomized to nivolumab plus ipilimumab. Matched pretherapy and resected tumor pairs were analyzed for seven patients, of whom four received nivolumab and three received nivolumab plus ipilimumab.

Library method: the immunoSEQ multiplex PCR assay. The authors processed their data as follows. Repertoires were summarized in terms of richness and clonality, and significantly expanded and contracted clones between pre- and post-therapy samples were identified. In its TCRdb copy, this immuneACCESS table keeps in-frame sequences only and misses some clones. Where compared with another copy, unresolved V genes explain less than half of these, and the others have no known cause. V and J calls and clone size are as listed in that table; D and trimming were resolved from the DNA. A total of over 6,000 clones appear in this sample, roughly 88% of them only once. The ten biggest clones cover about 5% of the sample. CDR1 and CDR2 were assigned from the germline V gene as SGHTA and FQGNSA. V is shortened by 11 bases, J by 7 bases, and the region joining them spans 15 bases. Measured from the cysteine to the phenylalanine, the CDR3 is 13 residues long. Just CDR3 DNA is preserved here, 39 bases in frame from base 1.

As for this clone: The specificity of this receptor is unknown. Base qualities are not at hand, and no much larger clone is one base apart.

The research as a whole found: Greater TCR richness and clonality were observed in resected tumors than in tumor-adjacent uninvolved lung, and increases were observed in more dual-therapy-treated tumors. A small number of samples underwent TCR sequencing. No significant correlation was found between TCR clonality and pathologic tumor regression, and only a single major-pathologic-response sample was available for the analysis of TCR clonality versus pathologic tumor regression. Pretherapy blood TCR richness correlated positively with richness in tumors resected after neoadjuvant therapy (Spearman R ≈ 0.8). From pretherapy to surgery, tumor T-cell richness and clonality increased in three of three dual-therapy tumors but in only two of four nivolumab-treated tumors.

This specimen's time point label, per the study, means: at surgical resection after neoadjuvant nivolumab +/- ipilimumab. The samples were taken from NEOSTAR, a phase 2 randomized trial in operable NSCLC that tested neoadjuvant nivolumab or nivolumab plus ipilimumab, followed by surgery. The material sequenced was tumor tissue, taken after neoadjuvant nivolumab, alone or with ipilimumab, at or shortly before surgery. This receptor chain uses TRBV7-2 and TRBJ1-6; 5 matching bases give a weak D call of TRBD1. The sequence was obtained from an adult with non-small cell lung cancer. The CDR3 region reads CASEVRGNSPLHF. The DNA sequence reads TGTGCCTCCGAGGTCCGGGGGAATTCACCCCTCCACTTT.